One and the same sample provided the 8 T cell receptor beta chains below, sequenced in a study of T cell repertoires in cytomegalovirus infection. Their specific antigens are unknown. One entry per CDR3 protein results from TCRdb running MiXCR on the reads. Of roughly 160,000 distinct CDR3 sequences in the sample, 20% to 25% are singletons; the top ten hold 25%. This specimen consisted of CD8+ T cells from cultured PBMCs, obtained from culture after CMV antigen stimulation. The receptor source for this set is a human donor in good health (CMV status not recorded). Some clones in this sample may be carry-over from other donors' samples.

CDR3 residues: CASSLEEDPYGYTF. DNA of the CDR3: TGTGCCAGCAGCTTAGAGGAGGATCCCTATGGCTACACCTTC. V and J are TRBV7-2 and TRBJ1-2; D call uncertain. CDR1 SGHTA and CDR2 FQGNSA come from the germline V gene. The CDR3 consists of 14 residues. The V end lost 1 base, the J end lost 4 bases, and 10 bases lay between the germline ends.

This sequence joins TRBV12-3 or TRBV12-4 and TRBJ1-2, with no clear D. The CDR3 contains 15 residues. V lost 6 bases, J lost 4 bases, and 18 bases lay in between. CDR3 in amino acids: CASRGSGIRPYGYTF. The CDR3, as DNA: TGTGCCAGCAGGGGATCCGGGATCCGACCCTATGGCTACACCTTC.

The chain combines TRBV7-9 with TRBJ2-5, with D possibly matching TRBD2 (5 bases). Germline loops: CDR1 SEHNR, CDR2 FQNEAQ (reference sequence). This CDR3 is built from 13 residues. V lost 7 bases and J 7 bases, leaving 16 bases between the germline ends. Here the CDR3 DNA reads TGTGCCAGCACCGACTCCGCGGCGGGGACCCAGTACTTC. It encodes CASTDSAAGTQYF.

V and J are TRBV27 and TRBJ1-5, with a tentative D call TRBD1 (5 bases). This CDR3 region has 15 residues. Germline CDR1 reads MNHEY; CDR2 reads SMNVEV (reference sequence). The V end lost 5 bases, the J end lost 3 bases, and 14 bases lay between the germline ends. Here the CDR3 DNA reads TGTGCCAGCAGTCTTTACCAGGGAAACAATCAGCCCCAGCATTTT. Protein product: CASSLYQGNNQPQHF.

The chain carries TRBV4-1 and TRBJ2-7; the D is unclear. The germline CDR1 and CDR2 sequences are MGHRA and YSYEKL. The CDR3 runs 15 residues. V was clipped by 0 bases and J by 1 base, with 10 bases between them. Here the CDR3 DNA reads TGCGCCAGCAGCCAAGAATGGTCCAGGTCCTACGAGCAGTACTTC. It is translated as CASSQEWSRSYEQYF.

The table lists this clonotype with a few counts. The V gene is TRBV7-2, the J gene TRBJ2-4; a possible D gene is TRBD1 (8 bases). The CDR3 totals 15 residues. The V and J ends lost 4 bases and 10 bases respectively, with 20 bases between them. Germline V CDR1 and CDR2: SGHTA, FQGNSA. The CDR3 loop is CASSSDRGGPRIQYF. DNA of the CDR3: TGTGCCAGCAGCTCCGACAGGGGAGGGCCCAGAATTCAGTACTTC.

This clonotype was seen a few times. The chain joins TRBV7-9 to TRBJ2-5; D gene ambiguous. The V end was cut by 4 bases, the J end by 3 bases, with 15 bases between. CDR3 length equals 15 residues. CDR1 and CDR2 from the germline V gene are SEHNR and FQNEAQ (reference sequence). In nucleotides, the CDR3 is TGTGCCAGCAGCTCCCCGACGGTGCCCGAAGAGACCCAGTACTTC. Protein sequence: CASSSPTVPEETQYF.

Here the CDR3 reads CASYRRGEEGSTYNEQFF. In DNA form, the CDR3 reads TGTGCCAGTTACCGTCGAGGGGAAGAGGGATCTACCTACAATGAGCAGTTCTTC. The V call is TRBV6-1, the J call TRBJ2-1, with D perhaps given as TRBD1 or TRBD2 (5 bases each). The CDR3 extends over 18 amino acids. The V and J ends lost 9 bases and 2 bases respectively, with 26 bases between them. CDR1 and CDR2 (germline): MNHNS, SASEGT.